Listed below are T cell receptor beta chains from one sample, sequenced in a study of CD8 T cells in Susac syndrome. Via MiXCR, TCRdb re-called the immunoSEQ multiplex PCR reads, giving one row per CDR3 protein. There are around 130,000 distinct CDR3 sequences in the sample; 96% occur only once, and about 0.13% lies in the top ten. Sequenced material: CD4+ T cells from PBMCs. The receptors were sampled from a human donor with Susac syndrome. CDR3s include the opening cysteine and the closing phenylalanine or tryptophan. Each record gives: CDR3 protein, CDR3 DNA, V gene, D gene, J gene, clone size. D genes are given only for firm matches. Expanded clones get a size class; other rows say once, few or many, or leave the size out.

CDR3aa: CAWSRNRNTGELFF; CDR3nt: TGTGCCTGGAGCAGGAACAGAAACACCGGGGAGCTGTTTTTT; v_gene: TRBV30; d_gene: NA; j_gene: TRBJ2-2; abundance: NA
CDR3aa: CASSPAGGETQYF; CDR3nt: TGTGCCAGTAGTCCGGCCGGGGGAGAGACCCAGTACTTC; v_gene: TRBV19; d_gene: NA; j_gene: TRBJ2-5; abundance: few
CDR3aa: CSVAGTVRETQYF; CDR3nt: TGCAGCGTAGCCGGGACAGTGCGGGAGACCCAGTACTTC; v_gene: TRBV29-1; d_gene: TRBD1; j_gene: TRBJ2-5; abundance: NA
CDR3aa: CASSPSWANNEQFF; CDR3nt: TGTGCCAGCAGCCCCAGTTGGGCCAACAATGAGCAGTTCTTC; v_gene: TRBV9; d_gene: NA; j_gene: TRBJ2-1; abundance: NA
CDR3aa: CASSLSQPGRKNYGYTF; CDR3nt: TGTGCCAGCAGTTTGAGTCAACCGGGACGCAAGAACTATGGCTACACCTTC; v_gene: TRBV6-5; d_gene: NA; j_gene: TRBJ1-2; abundance: once
CDR3aa: CASSSSRLTGELFF; CDR3nt: TGTGCCAGCAGTTCTAGCAGACTCACCGGGGAGCTGTTTTTT; v_gene: TRBV3-1; d_gene: NA; j_gene: TRBJ2-2; abundance: NA
CDR3aa: CASRVDRGAYNEQFF; CDR3nt: TGTGCCAGCAGGGTCGACAGGGGAGCCTACAATGAGCAGTTCTTC; v_gene: TRBV12-3/TRBV12-4; d_gene: TRBD1; j_gene: TRBJ2-1; abundance: once
CDR3aa: CASSRNGANYGYTF; CDR3nt: TGTGCCAGCAGCCGCAACGGGGCGAACTATGGCTACACCTTC; v_gene: TRBV12-3/TRBV12-4; d_gene: NA; j_gene: TRBJ1-2; abundance: NA
CDR3aa: CASSDRFSYNEQFF; CDR3nt: TGTGCCAGCAGTGACAGGTTTTCCTACAATGAGCAGTTCTTC; v_gene: TRBV2; d_gene: NA; j_gene: TRBJ2-1; abundance: once
CDR3aa: CASSYSQGRRGEQYF; CDR3nt: TGTGCCAGCAGTTACTCGCAGGGCAGGCGGGGCGAGCAGTACTTC; v_gene: TRBV6-6; d_gene: NA; j_gene: TRBJ2-7; abundance: NA
CDR3aa: CSASGQAPSYEQYF; CDR3nt: TGCAGTGCCTCCGGACAGGCCCCTTCCTACGAGCAGTACTTC; v_gene: TRBV20-1; d_gene: TRBD1; j_gene: TRBJ2-7; abundance: NA
CDR3aa: CASSILAGTGYGNYGYTF; CDR3nt: TGTGCCAGTAGTATTCTTGCCGGGACAGGGTATGGCAACTATGGCTACACCTTC; v_gene: TRBV19; d_gene: TRBD1; j_gene: TRBJ1-2; abundance: NA
CDR3aa: CASSLIRTGSSGANVLTF; CDR3nt: TGTGCCAGCAGCTTAATCCGAACGGGAAGCTCTGGGGCCAACGTCCTGACTTTC; v_gene: TRBV7-2; d_gene: NA; j_gene: TRBJ2-6; abundance: NA
CDR3aa: CSVATNREQFF; CDR3nt: TGCAGCGTTGCCACAAACAGGGAGCAGTTCTTC; v_gene: TRBV29-1; d_gene: NA; j_gene: TRBJ2-1; abundance: NA
CDR3aa: CAWSVTSNYGYTF; CDR3nt: TGTGCCTGGAGTGTAACCAGCAACTATGGCTACACCTTC; v_gene: TRBV30; d_gene: NA; j_gene: TRBJ1-2; abundance: NA
CDR3aa: CASSLEDTRFTGELFF; CDR3nt: TGCGCCAGCAGCTTGGAGGATACCCGGTTCACCGGGGAGCTGTTTTTT; v_gene: TRBV5-1; d_gene: NA; j_gene: TRBJ2-2; abundance: NA
CDR3aa: CASSVRTGVVPYEQYF; CDR3nt: TGTGCCAGCAGCGTAAGGACAGGGGTGGTTCCCTACGAGCAGTACTTC; v_gene: TRBV9; d_gene: TRBD1; j_gene: TRBJ2-7; abundance: NA
CDR3aa: CASSQEYISGYTF; CDR3nt: TGCGCCAGCAGCCAAGAATACATCAGTGGCTACACCTTC; v_gene: TRBV4-1; d_gene: NA; j_gene: TRBJ1-2; abundance: NA
CDR3aa: CASRSTRGLTEAFF; CDR3nt: TGTGCCAGCAGATCTACCCGGGGACTCACTGAAGCTTTCTTT; v_gene: TRBV27; d_gene: NA; j_gene: TRBJ1-1; abundance: NA
CDR3aa: CASSFTSGRGEQYF; CDR3nt: TGTGCCAGCAGCTTTACTAGCGGAAGAGGCGAGCAGTACTTC; v_gene: TRBV7-2; d_gene: TRBD2; j_gene: TRBJ2-7; abundance: once
CDR3aa: CASSRRTGTLRTEAFF; CDR3nt: TGTGCCAGCAGTCGTCGGACAGGGACATTGAGGACTGAAGCTTTCTTT; v_gene: TRBV6-1; d_gene: TRBD1; j_gene: TRBJ1-1; abundance: NA
CDR3aa: CASSFDGELFF; CDR3nt: TGTGCCAGCAGCTTCGACGGGGAGCTGTTTTTT; v_gene: TRBV7-2; d_gene: NA; j_gene: TRBJ2-2; abundance: NA
CDR3aa: CASSREAYSTDTQYF; CDR3nt: TGTGCCAGCAGCCGGGAGGCCTACTCAACAGATACGCAGTATTTT; v_gene: TRBV3-1; d_gene: NA; j_gene: TRBJ2-3; abundance: NA
CDR3aa: CASSVAAGDRPQHF; CDR3nt: TGTGCCAGCAGCGTAGCTGCGGGAGATAGGCCCCAGCATTTT; v_gene: TRBV9; d_gene: NA; j_gene: TRBJ1-5; abundance: once
CDR3aa: CASSGTGNEKLFF; CDR3nt: TGTGCCAGCAGTGGGACAGGGAATGAAAAACTGTTTTTT; v_gene: TRBV25-1; d_gene: TRBD1; j_gene: TRBJ1-4; abundance: NA
CDR3aa: CSARGRSGRNYNEQFF; CDR3nt: TGCAGTGCTAGAGGCAGGAGCGGGCGCAACTACAATGAGCAGTTCTTC; v_gene: TRBV20-1; d_gene: NA; j_gene: TRBJ2-1; abundance: NA
CDR3aa: CSAKRTGEGGELFF; CDR3nt: TGCAGCGCCAAGCGGACCGGAGAGGGCGGGGAGCTGTTTTTT; v_gene: TRBV29-1; d_gene: NA; j_gene: TRBJ2-2; abundance: NA
CDR3aa: CASSQTGTVTYEQYF; CDR3nt: TGCGCCAGCAGCCAAACCGGGACGGTGACCTACGAGCAGTACTTC; v_gene: TRBV4-1; d_gene: NA; j_gene: TRBJ2-7; abundance: once
CDR3aa: CSVVGYPFVREGSEAFF; CDR3nt: TGCAGCGTTGTCGGATATCCTTTCGTCAGGGAAGGGTCTGAAGCTTTCTTT; v_gene: TRBV29-1; d_gene: NA; j_gene: TRBJ1-1; abundance: NA
CDR3aa: CASSSRTGQETQYF; CDR3nt: TGTGCCAGCAGTTCCCGGACAGGCCAAGAGACCCAGTACTTC; v_gene: TRBV28; d_gene: TRBD1; j_gene: TRBJ2-5; abundance: few